This TCR beta chain was recovered during a study of monozygotic twins with inflammatory bowel disease. There are 15 residues in the CDR3. Per the germline V gene, CDR1 is SGHRS and CDR2 is YFSETQ. Every sample had its cDNA made across eight separate reactions. Added by template switching were UMIs that each held a 6-nucleotide sample barcode. With the 5' RACE reads reprocessed, TCRdb shows one record per CDR3 protein and no DNA. The table for this sample gives 80,000 or so distinct CDR3 sequences. Worth noting for this clonotype: The target antigen is unknown.

Overall study results and limits: Against healthy co-twins, IBD patients had lower TCRbeta diversity (measured by inverse Simpson). People with IBD had fewer clonotypes in common with others than healthy twins did, especially with disease activity.

Sequenced material: blood. The chain links TRBV5-1 to TRBJ2-2. This receptor was identified in a human donor with ulcerative colitis or Crohn's disease, or a healthy co-twin of an affected twin (not recorded which). This chain's CDR3 is CASSLAMTNTGELFF.